The entry below describes one T cell receptor (beta chain). The data belong to a study of blood T cell repertoires in COVID-19. Method: immunoSEQ multiplex PCR; TCRdb's copy keeps in-frame clones and lacks some. The top ten hold approximately 4.6% of the sample, which has under 350,000 clones, 80% to 90% seen once. The CDR3 totals 13 residues. V was clipped by 6 bases and J by 4 bases, with 10 bases between them. CDR1 is SGHNT and CDR2 is YENEEA in the germline V gene. The chain has TRBV11-3 and TRBJ2-1; D gene ambiguous. The receptor's source is a man aged 35-49 years with acute or convalescent COVID-19. Sequenced material: peripheral blood. The CDR3 DNA follows: TGTGCCAGCAGTTCTTACTTGTACAATGAGCAGTTCTTC. It is translated as CASSSYLYNEQFF.